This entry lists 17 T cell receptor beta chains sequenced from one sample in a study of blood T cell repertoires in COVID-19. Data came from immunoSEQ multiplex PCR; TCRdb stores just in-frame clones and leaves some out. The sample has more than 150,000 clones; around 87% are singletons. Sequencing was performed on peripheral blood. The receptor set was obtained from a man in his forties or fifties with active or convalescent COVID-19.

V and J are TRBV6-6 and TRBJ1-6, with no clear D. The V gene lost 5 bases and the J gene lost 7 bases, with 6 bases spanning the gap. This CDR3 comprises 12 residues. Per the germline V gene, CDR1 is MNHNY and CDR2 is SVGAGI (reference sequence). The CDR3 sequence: CASSPPNSPLHF. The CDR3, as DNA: TGTGCCAGCAGTCCCCCGAATTCACCCCTCCACTTT.

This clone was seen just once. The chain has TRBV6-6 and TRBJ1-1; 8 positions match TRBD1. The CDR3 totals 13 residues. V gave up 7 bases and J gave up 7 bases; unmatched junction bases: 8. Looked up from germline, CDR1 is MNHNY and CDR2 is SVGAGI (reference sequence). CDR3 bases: TGTGCCAGCACCATAAACAGGGGGATTGAAGCTTTCTTT. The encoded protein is CASTINRGIEAFF.

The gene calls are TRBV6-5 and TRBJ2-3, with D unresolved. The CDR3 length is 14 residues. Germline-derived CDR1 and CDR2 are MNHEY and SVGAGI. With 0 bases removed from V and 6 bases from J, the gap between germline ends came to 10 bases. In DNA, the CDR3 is TGTGCCAGCAGTTACTCTACCGGAGACGATACGCAGTATTTT. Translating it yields CASSYSTGDDTQYF.

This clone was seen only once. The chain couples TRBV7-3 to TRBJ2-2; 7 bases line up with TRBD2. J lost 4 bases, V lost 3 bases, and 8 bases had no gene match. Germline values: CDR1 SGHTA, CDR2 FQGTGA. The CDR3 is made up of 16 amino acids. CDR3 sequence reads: CASSFTGGFGTGELFF. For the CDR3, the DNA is TGTGCCAGCAGCTTCACGGGGGGATTTGGCACCGGGGAGCTGTTTTTT.

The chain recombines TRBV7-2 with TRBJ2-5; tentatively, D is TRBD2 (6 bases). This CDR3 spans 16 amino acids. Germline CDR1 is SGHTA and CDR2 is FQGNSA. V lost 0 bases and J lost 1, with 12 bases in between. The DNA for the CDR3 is TGTGCCAGCAGCTTAGCCGGGGACTTCACCCAAGAGACCCAGTACTTC. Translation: CASSLAGDFTQETQYF.

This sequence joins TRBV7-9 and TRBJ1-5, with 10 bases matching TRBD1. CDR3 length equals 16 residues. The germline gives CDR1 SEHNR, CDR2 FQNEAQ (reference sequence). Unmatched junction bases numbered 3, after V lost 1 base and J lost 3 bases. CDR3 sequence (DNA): TGTGCCAGCAGCTTAGGCGGGACAGGGGACAATCAGCCCCAGCATTTT. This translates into CASSLGGTGDNQPQHF.

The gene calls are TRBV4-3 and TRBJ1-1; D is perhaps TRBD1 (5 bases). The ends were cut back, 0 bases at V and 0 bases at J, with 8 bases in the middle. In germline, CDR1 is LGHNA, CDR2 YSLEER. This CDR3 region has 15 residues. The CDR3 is CASSQETAMNTEAFF. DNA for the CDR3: TGCGCCAGCAGCCAAGAGACAGCCATGAACACTGAAGCTTTCTTT.

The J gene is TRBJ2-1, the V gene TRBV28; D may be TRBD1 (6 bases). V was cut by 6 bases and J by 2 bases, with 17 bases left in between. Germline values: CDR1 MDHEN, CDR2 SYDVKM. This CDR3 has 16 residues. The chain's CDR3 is CASSPSVWTAYNEQFF. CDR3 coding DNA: TGTGCCAGCAGCCCCTCGGTATGGACAGCCTACAATGAGCAGTTCTTC.

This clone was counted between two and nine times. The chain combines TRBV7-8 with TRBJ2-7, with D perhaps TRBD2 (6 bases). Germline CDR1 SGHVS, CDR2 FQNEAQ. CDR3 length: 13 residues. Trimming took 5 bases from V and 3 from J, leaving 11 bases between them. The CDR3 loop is CASSRRDFYEQYF. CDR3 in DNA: TGTGCCAGCAGCCGCCGGGACTTCTACGAGCAGTACTTC.

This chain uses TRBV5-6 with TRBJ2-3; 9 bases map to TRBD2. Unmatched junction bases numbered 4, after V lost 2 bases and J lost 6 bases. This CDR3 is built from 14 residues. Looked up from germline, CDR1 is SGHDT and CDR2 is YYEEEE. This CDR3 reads CASSFAGGQDTQYF. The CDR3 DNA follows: TGTGCCAGCAGCTTCGCGGGGGGGCAGGATACGCAGTATTTT.

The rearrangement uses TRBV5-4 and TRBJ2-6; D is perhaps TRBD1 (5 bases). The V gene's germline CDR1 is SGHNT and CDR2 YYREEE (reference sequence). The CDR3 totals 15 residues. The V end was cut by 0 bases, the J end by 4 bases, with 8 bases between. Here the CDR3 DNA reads TGTGCCAGCAGCTTGGAGGGGCAGGGGGCCAACGTCCTGACTTTC. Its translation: CASSLEGQGANVLTF.

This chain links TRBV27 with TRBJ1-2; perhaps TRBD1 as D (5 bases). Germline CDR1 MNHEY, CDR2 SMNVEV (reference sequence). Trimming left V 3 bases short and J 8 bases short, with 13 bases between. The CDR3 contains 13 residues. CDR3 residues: CASSFRGAFGYTF. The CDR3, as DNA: TGTGCCAGCAGTTTCCGCGGGGCCTTCGGCTACACCTTC.

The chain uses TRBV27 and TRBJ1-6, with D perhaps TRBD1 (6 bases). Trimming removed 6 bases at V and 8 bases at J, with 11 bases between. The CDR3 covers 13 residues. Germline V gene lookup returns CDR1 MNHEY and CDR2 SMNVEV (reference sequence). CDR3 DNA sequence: TGTGCCAGCAGCACAGAGGGGGATTCACCCCTCCACTTT. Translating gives CASSTEGDSPLHF.

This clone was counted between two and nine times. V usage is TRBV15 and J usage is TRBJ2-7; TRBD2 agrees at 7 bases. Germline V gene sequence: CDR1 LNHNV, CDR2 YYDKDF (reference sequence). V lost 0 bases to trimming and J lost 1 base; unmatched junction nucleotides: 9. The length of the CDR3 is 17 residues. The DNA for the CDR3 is TGTGCCACCAGCAGAGAAGCGGGGACGGGGAATTCCTACGAGCAGTACTTC. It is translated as CATSREAGTGNSYEQYF.

CDR3 protein: CASSPDRGETQYF. The CDR3 DNA sequence: TGTGCCAGTAGTCCAGACAGGGGTGAGACCCAGTACTTC. The chain has TRBV19 and TRBJ2-5; 8 positions match TRBD1. The ends lost 5 bases at V and 5 bases at J; junction bases unmatched: 4. Germline V gives CDR1 LNHDA, CDR2 SQIVND (reference sequence). This CDR3 region has 13 residues.

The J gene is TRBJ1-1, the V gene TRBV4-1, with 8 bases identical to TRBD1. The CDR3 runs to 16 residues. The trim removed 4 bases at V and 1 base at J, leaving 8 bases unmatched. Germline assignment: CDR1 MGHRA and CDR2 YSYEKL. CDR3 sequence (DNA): TGCGCCAGCAGCCCATTAGCCGGGACAGGGAACACTGAAGCTTTCTTT. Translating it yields CASSPLAGTGNTEAFF.

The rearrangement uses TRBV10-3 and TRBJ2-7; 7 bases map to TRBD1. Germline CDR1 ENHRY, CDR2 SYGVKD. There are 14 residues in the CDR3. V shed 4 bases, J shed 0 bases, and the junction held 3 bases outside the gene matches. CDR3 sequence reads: CAISAGTASYEQYF. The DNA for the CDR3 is TGTGCCATCAGTGCTGGGACAGCCTCCTACGAGCAGTACTTC.